This T cell receptor (beta chain) comes out of a study of OX40 agonist ivuxolimab in advanced cancers. Looking at the study overall: Partial responses were seen in three patients, one with hepatocellular carcinoma and two with cutaneous melanoma.

TCRdb's table, derived via immunoSEQ multiplex PCR, lists solely in-frame clones and lacks some. The sample includes tens of thousands of clones, about 91% of them seen just once. The length of the CDR3 is 16 residues. J was trimmed by 0 bases and V by 7 bases; bases with no gene match: 13. Sampling times: baseline, cycle 4 day 1, cycle 7 day 1. The rearrangement uses TRBV5-3 and TRBJ2-7; the match to TRBD1 covers 7 bases. TRBV5-3 is designated an ORF whose function remains uncertain. This specimen was CD4+ or CD8+ T cells sorted from blood, taken in a trial of the OX40 agonist ivuxolimab. This receptor was identified in an adult with an advanced solid tumor such as melanoma, head and neck, liver or kidney cancer. The CDR3 loop reads CARPRTGTHSSYEQYF. In nucleotides, the CDR3 is TGTGCCAGACCAAGGACAGGCACCCACAGCTCCTACGAGCAGTACTTC.